This T cell receptor (beta chain) was found in a study of regulatory dendritic cells for organ transplantation. Whole-study findings and limits: Naive CD4+ and CD8+ repertoires were highly diverse; memory CD8+ was most oligoclonal.

Regarding this clone: The antigen is unknown.

V shed 3 bases and J 6 bases; nucleotides not matched to a gene: 7. The germline V gene encodes CDR1 LGHNA and CDR2 YSLEER. The CDR3 totals 14 residues. Clones were sequenced by immunoSEQ multiplex PCR, and TCRdb holds only the in-frame ones, with some missing. The table shows about 38,000 clones, with about nine tenths occurring only once. The chain links TRBV4-3 to TRBJ1-1; TRBD1 agrees at 7 bases. This receptor was obtained from a human donor in good health. Source material: naive CD8+ T cells from blood. Subset described: CD45RA+ naive T cells. CDR3: CASSQQQGWAEAFF. The CDR3 DNA reads TGCGCCAGCAGCCAGCAACAGGGGTGGGCTGAAGCTTTCTTT.